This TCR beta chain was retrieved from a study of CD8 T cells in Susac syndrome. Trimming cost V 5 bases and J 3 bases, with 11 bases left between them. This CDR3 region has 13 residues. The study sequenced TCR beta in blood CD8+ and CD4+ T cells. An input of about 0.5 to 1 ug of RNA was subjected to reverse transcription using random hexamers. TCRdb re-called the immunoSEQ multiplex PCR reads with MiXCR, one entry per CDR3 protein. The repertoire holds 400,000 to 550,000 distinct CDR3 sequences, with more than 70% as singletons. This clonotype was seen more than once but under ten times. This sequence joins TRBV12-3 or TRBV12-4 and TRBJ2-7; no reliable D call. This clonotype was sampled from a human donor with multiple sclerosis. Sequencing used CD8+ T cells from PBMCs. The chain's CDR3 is CASSLWPGYEQYF. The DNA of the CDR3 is TGTGCCAGCAGTCTTTGGCCAGGCTACGAGCAGTACTTC.